These T cell receptor beta chains were read from a single sample in a study of T cells in Graves' hyperthyroidism and ophthalmopathy. TCRdb re-analysed the multiplex PCR reads in MiXCR, keeping a single row per CDR3 protein. The data hold roughly 500,000 distinct CDR3 sequences, with 35% to 50% observed a single time. The sequenced sample consisted of peripheral blood or thyroid tissue (not recorded which). The receptors were gathered from an adult woman with Graves' disease, either hyperthyroidism or ophthalmopathy (not recorded which). Each CDR3 is given with its conserved first and last residue. The D gene is left open where the match is weak. Not every row has a clone size; where given, it reads once, few, many or a size class.

abundance,d_gene,j_gene,v_gene,CDR3nt,CDR3aa
NA,NA,TRBJ2-7,TRBV6-1,TGTGCCAGCAGTGAAGGGGCAGGGTCCGAGCAGTACTTC,CASSEGAGSEQYF
NA,NA,TRBJ2-7,TRBV7-4,TGTGCCAGCAGTTTACCTGTTCCCAACGAGCAGTACTTC,CASSLPVPNEQYF
NA,NA,TRBJ2-2,TRBV5-1,TGCGCCAGCAGCTGGGCCAGAAGGGGCGCCGGGGAGCTGTTTTTT,CASSWARRGAGELFF
NA,TRBD2,TRBJ2-7,TRBV7-3,TGTGCCAGCAGCTTAACCGGGGGGGGCGAGCAGTACTTC,CASSLTGGGEQYF
many,NA,TRBJ2-5,TRBV12-3/TRBV12-4,TGTGCCAGCAGTTTAGCGACTAGACAAGAGACCCAGTACTTC,CASSLATRQETQYF
many,NA,TRBJ2-7,TRBV12-3/TRBV12-4,TGTGCCAGCAGTCGTTCTAAGGAACACGTGCACCGGCAGTACTTC,CASSRSKEHVHRQYF
NA,TRBD2,TRBJ2-7,TRBV20-1,TGCAGTGCCACCCCAGACGCGGGGGAGTACGAGCAGTACTTC,CSATPDAGEYEQYF
NA,NA,TRBJ1-5,TRBV11-1,TGTGCCAGCAGCCCTGGGGAGTTAAGGGGACAGCCCCAGCATTTT,CASSPGELRGQPQHF
NA,TRBD1,TRBJ1-1,TRBV10-3,TGTGCCATCAGTACATGGGACAGGGCCGTCTTTCCTGAAGCTTTCTTT,CAISTWDRAVFPEAFF
NA,TRBD1,TRBJ1-4,TRBV7-8,TGTGCCAGCAGCCCCCGGACAGGGCTGAATGAAAAACTGTTTTTT,CASSPRTGLNEKLFF
few,NA,TRBJ1-6,TRBV7-3,TGTGCCAGCAGCTCACCGACTAATTCACCCCTCCACTTT,CASSSPTNSPLHF
NA,TRBD2,TRBJ2-7,TRBV7-9,TGTGCCAGCAGCTTATCGGCTAGCGGAACCTACGAGCAGTACTTC,CASSLSASGTYEQYF
few,NA,TRBJ2-6,TRBV2,TGTGCCAGCACCGAGGGGGTCCTGACTTTC,CASTEGVLTF
NA,NA,TRBJ2-7,TRBV20-1,TGCAGTGCTAGAGATTGGGGGGCCGGCGAGCAGTACTTC,CSARDWGAGEQYF
NA,NA,TRBJ2-5,TRBV7-2,TGTGCCAGCAGCCCGTCGGACAGAGAGACCCAGTACTTC,CASSPSDRETQYF
many,TRBD1,TRBJ1-2,TRBV20-1,TGCAGTGCCAAACAGGGGGAATTTGGCTACACCTTC,CSAKQGEFGYTF
many,TRBD1,TRBJ2-6,TRBV7-2,TGTGCCAGCAGCCTGGGGACAGCCAAATCTGGGGCCAACGTCCTGACTTTC,CASSLGTAKSGANVLTF
NA,TRBD1,TRBJ2-2,TRBV15,TGTGCCACCACCGGGACAGGGGACACCGGGGAGCTGTTTTTT,CATTGTGDTGELFF
NA,NA,TRBJ1-2,TRBV12-3/TRBV12-4,TGTGCCAGCAGTGACCCCGAAGGGAACTATGGCTACACCTTC,CASSDPEGNYGYTF
NA,NA,TRBJ1-4,TRBV4-2,TGTGCCAGCAGCCAAGATGTTGGCGGATTAAATGAAAAACTGTTTTTT,CASSQDVGGLNEKLFF
few,NA,TRBJ1-4,TRBV10-3,TGTGCCATCAGTAAAGGGGCAGGTGAAAAACTGTTTTTT,CAISKGAGEKLFF
NA,NA,TRBJ1-1,TRBV13,TGTGCCAGCAGTCTAGACACGCGGAACACTGAAGCTTTCTTT,CASSLDTRNTEAFF
NA,TRBD2,TRBJ2-5,TRBV4-1,TGCGCCAGCAGCCAGATGGGACTAGCGGGAAACCAAGAGACCCAGTACTTC,CASSQMGLAGNQETQYF
few,TRBD1,TRBJ2-3,TRBV29-1,TGCAGCGTTGATAGACAACAGGGGGCTGGAGATACGCAGTATTTT,CSVDRQQGAGDTQYF
NA,TRBD2,TRBJ2-7,TRBV10-3,TGTGCCACAGAGGGACTAGCGGGCTACGAGCAGTACTTC,CATEGLAGYEQYF